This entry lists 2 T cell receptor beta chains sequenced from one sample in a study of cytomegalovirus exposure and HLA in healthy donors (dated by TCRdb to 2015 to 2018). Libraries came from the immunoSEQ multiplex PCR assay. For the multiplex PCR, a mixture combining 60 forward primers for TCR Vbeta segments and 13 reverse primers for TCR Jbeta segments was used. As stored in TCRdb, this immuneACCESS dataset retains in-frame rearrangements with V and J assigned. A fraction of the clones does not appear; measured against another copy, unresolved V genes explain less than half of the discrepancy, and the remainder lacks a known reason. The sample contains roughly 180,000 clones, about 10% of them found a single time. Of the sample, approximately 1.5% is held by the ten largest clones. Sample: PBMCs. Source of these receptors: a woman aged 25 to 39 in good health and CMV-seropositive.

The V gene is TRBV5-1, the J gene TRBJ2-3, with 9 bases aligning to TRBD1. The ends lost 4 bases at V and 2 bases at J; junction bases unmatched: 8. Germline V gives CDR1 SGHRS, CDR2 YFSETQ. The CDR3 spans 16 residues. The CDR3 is CASSPTDRGPTDTQYF. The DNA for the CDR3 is TGCGCCAGCAGCCCTACGGACAGGGGACCCACAGATACGCAGTATTTT.

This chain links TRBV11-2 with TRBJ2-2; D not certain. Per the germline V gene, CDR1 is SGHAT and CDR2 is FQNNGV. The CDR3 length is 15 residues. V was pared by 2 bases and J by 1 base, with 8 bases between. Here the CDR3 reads CASSLQDWNTGELFF. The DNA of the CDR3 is TGTGCCAGCAGCTTACAGGATTGGAACACCGGGGAGCTGTTTTTT. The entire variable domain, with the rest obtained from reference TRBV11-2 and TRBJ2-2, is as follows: EAGVAQSPRYKIIEKRQSVAFWCNPISGHATLYWYQQILGQGPKLLIQFQNNGVVDDSQLPKDRFSAERLKGVDSTLKIQPAKLEDSAVYLCASSLQDWNTGELFFGEGSRLTVL.